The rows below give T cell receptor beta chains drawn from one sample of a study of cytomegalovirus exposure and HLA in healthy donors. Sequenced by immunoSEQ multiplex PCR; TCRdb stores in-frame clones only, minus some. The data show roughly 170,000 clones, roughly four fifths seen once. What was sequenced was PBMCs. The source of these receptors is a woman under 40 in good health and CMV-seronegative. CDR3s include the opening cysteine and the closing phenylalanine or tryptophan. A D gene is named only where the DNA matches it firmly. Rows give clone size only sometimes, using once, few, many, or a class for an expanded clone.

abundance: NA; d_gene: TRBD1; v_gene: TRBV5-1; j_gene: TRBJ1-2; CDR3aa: CASSPTGGGYGYTF; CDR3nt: TGCGCCAGCAGCCCGACAGGGGGCGGCTATGGCTACACCTTC
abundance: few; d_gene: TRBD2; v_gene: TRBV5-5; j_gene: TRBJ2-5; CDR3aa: CASSLAWGREGRETQYF; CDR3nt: TGTGCCAGCAGCTTGGCATGGGGTCGGGAGGGCCGTGAGACCCAGTACTTC
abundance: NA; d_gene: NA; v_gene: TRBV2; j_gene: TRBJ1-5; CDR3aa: CASSAEYSRGQPQHF; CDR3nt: TGTGCCAGCAGTGCCGAGTATTCGCGAGGTCAGCCCCAGCATTTT
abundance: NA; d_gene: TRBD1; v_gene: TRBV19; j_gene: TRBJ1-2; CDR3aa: CASTRTGRYGYTF; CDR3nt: TGTGCCAGTACCAGGACAGGGCGGTATGGCTACACCTTC
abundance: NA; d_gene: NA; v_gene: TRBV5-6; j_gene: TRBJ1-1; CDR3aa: CASSLLAGYTEAFF; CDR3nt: TGTGCCAGCAGCTTATTGGCGGGGTACACTGAAGCTTTCTTT
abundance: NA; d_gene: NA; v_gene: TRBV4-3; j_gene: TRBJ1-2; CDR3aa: CASSPNAGSNYGYTF; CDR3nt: TGCGCCAGCAGCCCCAATGCGGGGAGTAACTATGGCTACACCTTC
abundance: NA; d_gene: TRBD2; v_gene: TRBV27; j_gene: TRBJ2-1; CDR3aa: CASRKRAGEYNEQFF; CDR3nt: TGTGCCAGCAGGAAGAGAGCGGGGGAATACAATGAGCAGTTCTTC
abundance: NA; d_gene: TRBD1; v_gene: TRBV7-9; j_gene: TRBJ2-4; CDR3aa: CASSLVSQRDSQYF; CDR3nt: TGTGCCAGCAGCTTAGTATCCCAGAGGGACAGTCAGTACTTC
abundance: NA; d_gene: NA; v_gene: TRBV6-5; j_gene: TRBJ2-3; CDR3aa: CASSYSTASVGDTQYF; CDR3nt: TGTGCCAGCAGTTACTCGACGGCTAGCGTCGGGGATACGCAGTATTTT
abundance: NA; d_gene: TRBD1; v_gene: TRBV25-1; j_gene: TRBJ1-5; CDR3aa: CASSTTGSGQPQHF; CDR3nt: TGTGCCAGCAGCACGACAGGGAGTGGGCAGCCCCAGCATTTT
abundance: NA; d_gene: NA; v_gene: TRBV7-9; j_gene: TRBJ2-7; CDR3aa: CASSRPRGLSSYEQYF; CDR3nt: TGTGCCAGCAGCCGGCCAAGGGGCCTGAGCTCCTACGAGCAGTACTTC
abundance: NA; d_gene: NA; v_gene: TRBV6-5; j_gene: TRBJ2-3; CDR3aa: CASSTRDPSTDTQYF; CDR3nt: TGTGCCAGCAGTACCCGGGATCCTAGCACAGATACGCAGTATTTT
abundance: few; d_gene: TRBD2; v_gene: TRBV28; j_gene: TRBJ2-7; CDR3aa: CASNHGRLSYEQYF; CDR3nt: TGTGCCAGCAACCACGGGAGGTTGTCCTACGAGCAGTACTTC
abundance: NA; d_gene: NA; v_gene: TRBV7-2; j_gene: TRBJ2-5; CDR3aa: CASSLGAGVETQYF; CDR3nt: TGTGCCAGCAGCTTAGGAGCCGGGGTGGAGACCCAGTACTTC
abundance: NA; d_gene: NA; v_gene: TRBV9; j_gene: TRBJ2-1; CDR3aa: CASSVDLGYNEQFF; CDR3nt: TGTGCCAGCAGCGTAGACCTAGGCTACAATGAGCAGTTCTTC